These 10 T cell receptor beta chains were all obtained from the same sample, sequenced in a study of blood T cell repertoires in COVID-19. The method was immunoSEQ multiplex PCR; TCRdb's version includes in-frame clones alone and lacks a portion of them. The sample shows roughly 150,000 clones, over 80% of them seen only once. The sample taken for sequencing was PBMCs or T cells enriched from blood (not recorded which). The source is a man between 65 and 80 years old who had been exposed to COVID-19.

As DNA, the CDR3 is TGTGCCAGTAGTATAGACAGGGGCATCAATCAGCCCCAGCATTTT. Translating it yields CASSIDRGINQPQHF. The J gene is TRBJ1-5, the V gene TRBV19; a weak D match, TRBD1 (6 bases). Deletions cut 0 bases from V and 3 bases from J, with 9 bases between. The CDR3 contains 15 residues. Germline CDR1 and CDR2: LNHDA and SQIVND (reference sequence).

The J gene is TRBJ2-5, the V gene TRBV5-1; 10 bases align to TRBD1. Germline-derived CDR1 and CDR2 are SGHRS and YFSETQ. The CDR3 spans 14 residues. After removal of 3 bases from V and 5 bases from J, the junction contained 4 bases not matched to a gene. The CDR3 DNA sequence: TGCGCCAGCAGCTCCGGGACAGGGGCGGAGACCCAGTACTTC. Its protein product is CASSSGTGAETQYF.

CDR3 amino acids: CASSQGVEQYF. CDR3 nucleotide sequence: TGTGCCAGCAGCCAGGGGGTCGAGCAGTACTTC. The V and J genes are TRBV7-3 and TRBJ2-7, with 7 nucleotides matching TRBD1. V lost 5 bases, J lost 6 bases, and 1 base stayed unmatched. CDR3 length: 11 amino acids. Germline V gene lookup returns CDR1 SGHTA and CDR2 FQGTGA.

The chain combines TRBV12-3 or TRBV12-4 with TRBJ1-1; D not resolved. V shed 6 bases and J shed 1 base, with 9 bases lying between them. The CDR3 is made up of 13 amino acids. In nucleotides, the CDR3 is TGTGCCAGCAGAAACAGTGGGAACACTGAAGCTTTCTTT. This codes for CASRNSGNTEAFF.

The V and J genes are TRBV27 and TRBJ2-3; D may be TRBD1 (5 bases). Germline V gives CDR1 MNHEY, CDR2 SMNVEV (reference sequence). Trimming took off 1 base at V and 0 bases at J, with 8 bases between the two ends. This CDR3 has 15 residues. The CDR3 is CASSLYPGSTDTQYF. CDR3 in DNA: TGTGCCAGCAGTTTATATCCAGGGAGCACAGATACGCAGTATTTT.

This chain connects TRBV19 to TRBJ1-1; TRBD1 agrees at 9 bases. This CDR3 is 16 amino acids long. Looked up from germline, CDR1 is LNHDA and CDR2 is SQIVND (reference sequence). V lost 4 bases to trimming and J lost 6 bases; unmatched junction nucleotides: 12. The CDR3 loop is CASSRRQGEGRPEAFF. In DNA, the CDR3 is TGTGCCAGTAGTAGAAGACAGGGGGAGGGTAGGCCTGAAGCTTTCTTT.

The chain is built from TRBV18 and TRBJ1-1; 8 bases match TRBD1. CDR1 and CDR2 from the germline V gene are KGHSH and LQKENI. The junction had 7 bases not matched to a gene; V was cut back by 3 bases and J by 4 bases. The CDR3 is made up of 15 amino acids. CDR3 region: CASSPLDRDLTEAFF. The DNA for the CDR3 is TGTGCCAGCTCACCCTTGGACAGGGACCTCACTGAAGCTTTCTTT. Drawing the rest from reference TRBV18 and TRBJ1-1, the complete variable domain is NAGVMQNPRHLVRRRGQEARLRCSPMKGHSHVYWYRQLPEEGLKFMVYLQKENIIDESGMPKERFSAEFPKEGPSILRIQQVVRGDSAAYFCASSPLDRDLTEAFFGQGTRLTVV.

The V and J genes are TRBV9 and TRBJ1-2; D is undetermined. Trimming left V 4 bases short and J 6 bases short, with 13 bases between. Germline-derived CDR1 and CDR2 are SGDLS and YYNGEE. The CDR3 contains 13 residues. The CDR3 protein is CASSSSGFDGYTF. The CDR3 region has the DNA TGTGCCAGCAGCTCCTCGGGGTTTGATGGCTACACCTTC.

The V gene is TRBV7-9, the J gene TRBJ1-2; tentative D call: TRBD1 (6 bases). Germline CDR1 reads SEHNR; CDR2 reads FQNEAQ (reference sequence). This CDR3 is 16 amino acids long. V was cut by 5 bases and J by 0 bases, with 16 bases left in between. The CDR3 protein is CASSHIGQLPNYGYTF. The DNA of the CDR3 is TGTGCCAGCAGCCATATAGGACAGCTTCCTAACTATGGCTACACCTTC.

The rearrangement links TRBV7-2 to TRBJ1-1, with unresolved D. Trimming removed 2 bases from V and 7 bases from J, with 14 bases in between. CDR3 size: 14 residues. Germline assignment: CDR1 SGHTA and CDR2 FQGNSA. The CDR3 bases are TGTGCCAGCAGCTTAAATATCAAGCCTGGTGAAGCTTTCTTT. This gives the protein CASSLNIKPGEAFF.